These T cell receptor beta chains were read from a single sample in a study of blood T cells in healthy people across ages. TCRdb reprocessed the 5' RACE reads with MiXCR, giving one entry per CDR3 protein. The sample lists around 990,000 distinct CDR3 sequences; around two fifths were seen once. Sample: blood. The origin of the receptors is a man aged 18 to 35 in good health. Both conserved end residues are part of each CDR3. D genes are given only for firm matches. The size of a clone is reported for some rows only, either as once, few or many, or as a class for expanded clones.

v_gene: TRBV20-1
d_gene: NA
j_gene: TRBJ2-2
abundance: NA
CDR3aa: CSARDFRGPNTGELFF
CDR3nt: TGCAGTGCTAGAGATTTCCGGGGGCCGAACACCGGGGAGCTGTTTTTT

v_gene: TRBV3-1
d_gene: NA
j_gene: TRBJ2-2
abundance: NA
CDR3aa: CASSQADDTGELFF
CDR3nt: TGTGCCAGCAGCCAAGCGGATGACACCGGGGAGCTGTTTTTT

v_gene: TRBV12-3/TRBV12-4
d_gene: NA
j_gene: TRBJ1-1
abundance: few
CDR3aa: CASSFGFRVTEAFF
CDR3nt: TGTGCCAGCAGTTTCGGTTTCAGGGTGACTGAAGCTTTCTTT

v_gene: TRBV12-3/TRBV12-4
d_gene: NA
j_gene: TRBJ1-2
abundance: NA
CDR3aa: CASSLEGSTNYGYTF
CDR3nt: TGTGCCAGCAGTTTAGAGGGGAGTACTAACTATGGCTACACCTTC

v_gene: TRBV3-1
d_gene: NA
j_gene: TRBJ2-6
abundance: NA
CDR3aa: CASSQDYSGANVLTF
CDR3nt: TGTGCCAGCAGCCAAGATTACTCTGGGGCCAACGTCCTGACTTTC

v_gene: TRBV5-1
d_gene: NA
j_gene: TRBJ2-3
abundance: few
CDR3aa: CASSLADGDTQYF
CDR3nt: TGCGCCAGCAGCTTGGCGGACGGAGATACGCAGTATTTT

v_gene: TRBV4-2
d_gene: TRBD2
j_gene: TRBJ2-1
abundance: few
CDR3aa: CASSQDRGGAFNEQFF
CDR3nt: TGTGCCAGCAGCCAAGACCGCGGGGGGGCCTTCAATGAGCAGTTCTTC

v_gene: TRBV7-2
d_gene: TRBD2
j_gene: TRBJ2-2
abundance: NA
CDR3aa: CAISQVAGNTGELFF
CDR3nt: TGTGCCATCAGTCAGGTAGCGGGGAACACCGGGGAGCTGTTTTTT

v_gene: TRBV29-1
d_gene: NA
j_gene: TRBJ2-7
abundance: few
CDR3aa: CSVVDGPGTSYEQYF
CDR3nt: TGCAGCGTTGTAGATGGGCCAGGGACCTCCTACGAGCAGTACTTC

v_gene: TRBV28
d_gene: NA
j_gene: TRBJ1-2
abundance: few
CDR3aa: CASTVRGVYGYTF
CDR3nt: TGTGCCAGCACCGTTCGGGGGGTGTATGGCTACACCTTC

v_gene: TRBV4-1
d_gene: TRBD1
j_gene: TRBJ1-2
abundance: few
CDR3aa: CASSHSGGDYGYTF
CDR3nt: TGCGCCAGCAGCCACTCAGGGGGCGACTATGGCTACACCTTC

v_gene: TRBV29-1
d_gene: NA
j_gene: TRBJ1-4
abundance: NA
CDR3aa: CSVGHLLGEKLFF
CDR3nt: TGCAGCGTTGGGCACCTTCTCGGGGAAAAACTGTTTTTT

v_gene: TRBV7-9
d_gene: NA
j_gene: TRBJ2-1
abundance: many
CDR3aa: CASSPTSSEQFF
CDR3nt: TGTGCCAGCAGTCCCACATCGAGCGAGCAGTTCTTC

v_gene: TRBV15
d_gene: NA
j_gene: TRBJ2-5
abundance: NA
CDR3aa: CATSRDKAEETQYF
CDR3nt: TGTGCCACCAGCAGAGATAAGGCAGAAGAGACCCAGTACTTC

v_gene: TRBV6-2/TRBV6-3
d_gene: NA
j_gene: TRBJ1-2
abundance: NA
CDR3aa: CASSYSRDGRGYTF
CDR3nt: TGTGCCAGCAGTTACTCGAGGGACGGTCGCGGCTACACCTTC

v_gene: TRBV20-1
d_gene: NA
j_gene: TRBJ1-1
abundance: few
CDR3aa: CSARDYSRFEAFF
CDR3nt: TGCAGTGCTAGAGATTATAGCCGGTTTGAAGCTTTCTTT

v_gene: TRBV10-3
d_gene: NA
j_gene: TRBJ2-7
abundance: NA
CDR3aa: CVTRANSRGFEQYF
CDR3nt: TGTGTCACTCGGGCCAACTCCCGTGGTTTCGAGCAGTACTTC

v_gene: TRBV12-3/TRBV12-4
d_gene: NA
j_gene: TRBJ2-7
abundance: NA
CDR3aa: CASSLKYSGRVNEQYF
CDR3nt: TGTGCCAGCAGTTTAAAGTATAGCGGTCGAGTAAATGAGCAGTACTTC

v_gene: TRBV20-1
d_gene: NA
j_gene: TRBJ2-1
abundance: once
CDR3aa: CSVRPRGDNEQFF
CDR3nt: TGCAGTGTTAGGCCCAGGGGAGACAATGAGCAGTTCTTC

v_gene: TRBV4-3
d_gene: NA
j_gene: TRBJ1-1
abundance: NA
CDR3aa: CASSQAGRLNTEAFF
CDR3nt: TGCGCCAGCAGCCAAGCAGGGCGTCTGAACACTGAAGCTTTCTTT

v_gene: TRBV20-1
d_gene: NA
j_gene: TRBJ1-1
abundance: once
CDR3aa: CSATPGHLNTEAFF
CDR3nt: TGCAGTGCTACTCCGGGACACCTGAACACTGAAGCTTTCTTT

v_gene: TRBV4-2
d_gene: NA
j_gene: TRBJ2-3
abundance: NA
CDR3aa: CVSSQVGRDRPFTDTQYF
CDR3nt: TGTGTCAGCAGCCAAGTAGGGCGGGACCGACCCTTCACAGATACGCAGTATTTT

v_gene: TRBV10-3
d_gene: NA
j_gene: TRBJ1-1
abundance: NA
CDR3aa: CASLNSTEAFF
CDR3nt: TGTGCCAGCTTAAACAGCACTGAAGCTTTCTTT

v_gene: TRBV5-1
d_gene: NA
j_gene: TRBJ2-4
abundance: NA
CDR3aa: CASSLGLDYTKTIQYF
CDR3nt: TGCGCCAGCAGCTTGGGACTAGATTATACCAAAACCATTCAGTACTTC

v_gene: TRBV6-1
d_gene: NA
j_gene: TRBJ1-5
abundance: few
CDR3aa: CASSEAVTGQPQHF
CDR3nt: TGTGCCAGCAGTGAAGCAGTCACTGGTCAGCCCCAGCATTTT

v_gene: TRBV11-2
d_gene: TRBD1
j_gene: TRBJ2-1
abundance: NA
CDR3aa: CTSSPTGGPSNEQFF
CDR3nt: TGTACCAGCAGCCCGACAGGGGGCCCTAGCAATGAGCAGTTCTTC

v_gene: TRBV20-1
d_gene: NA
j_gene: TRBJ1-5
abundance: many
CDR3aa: CSAREGGSNQPQHF
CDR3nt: TGCAGTGCTAGAGAGGGGGGGAGCAATCAGCCCCAGCATTTT

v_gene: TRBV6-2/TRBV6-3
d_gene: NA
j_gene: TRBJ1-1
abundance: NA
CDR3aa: CASSYGGARLSEAFF
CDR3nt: TGTGCCAGCAGTTACGGGGGGGCGCGGTTATCTGAAGCTTTCTTT

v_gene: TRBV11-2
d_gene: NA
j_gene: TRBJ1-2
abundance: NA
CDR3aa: CASTRSGNNYGYTF
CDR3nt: TGTGCCAGCACCCGGTCGGGAAATAACTATGGCTACACCTTC

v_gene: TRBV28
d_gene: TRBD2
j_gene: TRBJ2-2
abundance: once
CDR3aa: CASSREGVTGELFF
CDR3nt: TGTGCCAGCAGTAGGGAGGGTGTCACCGGGGAGCTGTTTTTT

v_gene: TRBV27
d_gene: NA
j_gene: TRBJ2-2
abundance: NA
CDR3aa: CASSFLLGGTGELFF
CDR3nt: TGTGCCAGCAGTTTCCTACTAGGAGGCACCGGGGAGCTGTTTTTT

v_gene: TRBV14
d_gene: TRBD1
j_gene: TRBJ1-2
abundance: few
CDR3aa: CASSQDLPGQGYDGYTF
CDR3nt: TGTGCCAGCAGCCAAGACCTTCCGGGACAGGGGTATGACGGCTACACCTTC

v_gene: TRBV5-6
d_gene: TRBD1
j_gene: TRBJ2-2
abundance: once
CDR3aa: CASNKDRGKTTRELFF
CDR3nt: TGTGCCAGCAACAAGGACAGGGGGAAGACTACCCGGGAGCTGTTTTTT

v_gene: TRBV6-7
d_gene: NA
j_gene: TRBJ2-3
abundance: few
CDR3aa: CASSYFLLVTDTQYF
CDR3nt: TGTGCCAGCAGTTACTTTCTGCTGGTCACAGATACGCAGTATTTT

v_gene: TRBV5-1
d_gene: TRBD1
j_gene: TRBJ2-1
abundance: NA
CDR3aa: CASSLRQGDGNEQFF
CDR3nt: TGCGCCAGCAGCTTGAGACAGGGGGACGGGAATGAGCAGTTCTTC

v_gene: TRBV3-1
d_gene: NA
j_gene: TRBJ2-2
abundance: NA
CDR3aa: CASSQEVATNTGELFF
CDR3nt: TGTGCCAGCAGCCAAGAGGTGGCTACGAACACCGGGGAGCTGTTTTTT